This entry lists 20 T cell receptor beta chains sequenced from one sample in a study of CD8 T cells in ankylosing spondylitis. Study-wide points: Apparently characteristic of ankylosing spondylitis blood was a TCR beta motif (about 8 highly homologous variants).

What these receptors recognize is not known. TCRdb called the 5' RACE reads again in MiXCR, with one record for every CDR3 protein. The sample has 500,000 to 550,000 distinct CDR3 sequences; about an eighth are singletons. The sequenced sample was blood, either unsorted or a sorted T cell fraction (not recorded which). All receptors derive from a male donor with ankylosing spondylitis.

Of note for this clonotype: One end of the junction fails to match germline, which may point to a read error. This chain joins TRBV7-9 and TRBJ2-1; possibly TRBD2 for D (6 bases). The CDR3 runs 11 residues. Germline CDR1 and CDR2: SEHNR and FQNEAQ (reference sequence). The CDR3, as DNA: TGTGCCAGCAGCCTCGGGACGACGGGGGTCTTC. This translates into CASSLGTTGVF.

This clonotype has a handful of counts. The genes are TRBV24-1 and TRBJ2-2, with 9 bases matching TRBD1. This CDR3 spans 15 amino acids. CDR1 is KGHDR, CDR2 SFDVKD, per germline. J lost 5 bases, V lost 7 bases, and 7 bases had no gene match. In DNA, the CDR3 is TGTGCCACCAGCCACCGGGACAGGGAGACCGGGGAGCTGTTTTTT. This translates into CATSHRDRETGELFF.

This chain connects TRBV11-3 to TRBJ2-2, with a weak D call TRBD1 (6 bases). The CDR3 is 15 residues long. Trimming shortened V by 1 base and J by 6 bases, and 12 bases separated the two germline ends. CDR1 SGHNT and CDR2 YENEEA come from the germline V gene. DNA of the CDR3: TGTGCCAGCAGCTTAGTAGGGGGTACCTCCGGGGAGCTGTTTTTT. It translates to CASSLVGGTSGELFF.

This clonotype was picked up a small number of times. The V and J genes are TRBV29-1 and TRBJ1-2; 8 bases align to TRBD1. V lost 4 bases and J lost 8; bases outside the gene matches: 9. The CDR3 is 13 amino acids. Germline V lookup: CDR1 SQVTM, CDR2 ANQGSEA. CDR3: CSVGEQGATGYTF. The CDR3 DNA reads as TGCAGCGTTGGGGAGCAGGGGGCGACGGGCTACACCTTC.

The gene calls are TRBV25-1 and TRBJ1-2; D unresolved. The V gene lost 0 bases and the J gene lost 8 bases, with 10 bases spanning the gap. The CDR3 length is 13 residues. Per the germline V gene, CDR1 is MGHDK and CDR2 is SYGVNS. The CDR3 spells CASSEYMGGGYTF. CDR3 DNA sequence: TGTGCCAGCAGTGAATATATGGGAGGCGGCTACACCTTC.

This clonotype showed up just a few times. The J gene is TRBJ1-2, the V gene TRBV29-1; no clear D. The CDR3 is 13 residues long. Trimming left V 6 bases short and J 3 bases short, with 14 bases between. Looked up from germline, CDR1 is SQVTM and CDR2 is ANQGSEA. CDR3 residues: CSVVRGTDYGYTF. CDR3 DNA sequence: TGCAGCGTCGTACGGGGTACAGACTATGGCTACACCTTC.

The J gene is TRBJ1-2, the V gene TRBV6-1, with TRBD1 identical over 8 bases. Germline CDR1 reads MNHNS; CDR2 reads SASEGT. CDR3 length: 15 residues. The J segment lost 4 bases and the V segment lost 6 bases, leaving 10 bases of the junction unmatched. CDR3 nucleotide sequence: TGTGCCAGCAGCCCGGGACAGGAATCGAGCTATGGCTACACCTTC. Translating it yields CASSPGQESSYGYTF.

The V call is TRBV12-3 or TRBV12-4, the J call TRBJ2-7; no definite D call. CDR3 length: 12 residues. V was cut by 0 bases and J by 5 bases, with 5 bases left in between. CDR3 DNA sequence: TGTGCCAGCAGTTTAGCTGTGGACGAGCAGTACTTC. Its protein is CASSLAVDEQYF.

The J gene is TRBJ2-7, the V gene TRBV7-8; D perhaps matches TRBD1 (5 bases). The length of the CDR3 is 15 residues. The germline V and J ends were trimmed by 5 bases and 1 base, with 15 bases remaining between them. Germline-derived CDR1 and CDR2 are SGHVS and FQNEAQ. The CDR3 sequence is CASSPTVSESYEQYV. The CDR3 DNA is TGTGCCAGCAGCCCGACAGTGTCGGAGTCCTACGAGCAGTACGTC.

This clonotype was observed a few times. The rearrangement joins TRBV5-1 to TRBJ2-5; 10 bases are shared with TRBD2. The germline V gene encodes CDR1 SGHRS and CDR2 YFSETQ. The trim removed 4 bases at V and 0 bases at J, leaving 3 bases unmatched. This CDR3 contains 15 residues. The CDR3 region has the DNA TGCGCCAGCAGCCCGGGACTAGCGTACCAAGAGACCCAGTACTTC. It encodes CASSPGLAYQETQYF.

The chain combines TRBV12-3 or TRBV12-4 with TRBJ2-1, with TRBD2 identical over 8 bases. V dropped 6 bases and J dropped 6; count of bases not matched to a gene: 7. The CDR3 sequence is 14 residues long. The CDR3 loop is CASSPLAGRNEQFF. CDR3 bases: TGTGCCAGCAGCCCCCTAGCGGGTCGCAATGAGCAGTTCTTC.

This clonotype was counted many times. CDR3 region: CASNTGAQYNEQFF. CDR3 DNA sequence: TGTGCCAGCAATACGGGGGCGCAATACAATGAGCAGTTCTTC. The chain carries TRBV14 and TRBJ2-1; D may be TRBD1 or TRBD2 (6 bases each). Looked up from germline, CDR1 is SGHDN and CDR2 is FVKESK. The CDR3 loop spans 14 amino acids. Between the trimmed V and J ends, which lost 7 bases and 4 bases, there was a span of 14 bases.

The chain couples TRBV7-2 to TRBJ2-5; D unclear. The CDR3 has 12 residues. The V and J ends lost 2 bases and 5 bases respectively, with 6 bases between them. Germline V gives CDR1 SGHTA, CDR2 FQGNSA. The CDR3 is CASSLFVETQYF. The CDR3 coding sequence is TGTGCCAGCAGCTTATTTGTGGAGACCCAGTACTTC.

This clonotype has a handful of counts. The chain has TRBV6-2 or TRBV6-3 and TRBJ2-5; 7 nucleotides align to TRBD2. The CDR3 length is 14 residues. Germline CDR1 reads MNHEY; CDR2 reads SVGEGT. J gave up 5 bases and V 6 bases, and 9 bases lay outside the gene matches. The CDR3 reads CASRPSGGSETQYF. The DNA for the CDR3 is TGTGCCAGCAGGCCCTCCGGGGGGTCGGAGACCCAGTACTTC.

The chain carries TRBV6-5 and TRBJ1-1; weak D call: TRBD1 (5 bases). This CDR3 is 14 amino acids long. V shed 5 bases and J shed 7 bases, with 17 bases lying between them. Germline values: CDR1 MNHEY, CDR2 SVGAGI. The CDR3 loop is CASSHKWGLGEAFF. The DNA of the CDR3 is TGTGCCAGCAGTCACAAGTGGGGGTTAGGTGAAGCTTTCTTT.

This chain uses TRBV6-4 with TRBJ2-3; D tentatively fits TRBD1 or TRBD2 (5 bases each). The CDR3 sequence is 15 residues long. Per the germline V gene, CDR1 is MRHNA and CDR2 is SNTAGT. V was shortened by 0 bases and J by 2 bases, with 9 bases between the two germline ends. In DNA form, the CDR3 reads TGTGCCAGCAGTGACTCTGGGGGATACACAGATACGCAGTATTTT. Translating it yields CASSDSGGYTDTQYF.

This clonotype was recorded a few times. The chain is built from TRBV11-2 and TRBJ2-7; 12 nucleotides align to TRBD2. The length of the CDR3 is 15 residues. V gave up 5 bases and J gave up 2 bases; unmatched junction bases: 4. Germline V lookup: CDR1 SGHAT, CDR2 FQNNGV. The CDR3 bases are TGTGCCAGCAGCGCTCTAGCGGGAGGGCCCTACGAGCAGTACGTC. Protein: CASSALAGGPYEQYV.

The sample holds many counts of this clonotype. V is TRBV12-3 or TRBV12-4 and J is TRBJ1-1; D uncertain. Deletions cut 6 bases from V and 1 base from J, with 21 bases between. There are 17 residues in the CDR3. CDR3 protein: CASSPGGSFTRNTEAFF. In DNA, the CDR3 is TGTGCCAGCAGCCCCGGCGGGAGTTTCACCAGGAACACTGAAGCTTTCTTT.

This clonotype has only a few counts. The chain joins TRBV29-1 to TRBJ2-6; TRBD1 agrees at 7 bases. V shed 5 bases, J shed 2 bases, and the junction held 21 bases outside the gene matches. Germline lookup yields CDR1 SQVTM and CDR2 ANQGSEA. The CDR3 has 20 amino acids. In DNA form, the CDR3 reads TGCAGCGTTCTGGGACAGACCACCTCTGCTCCTTCCACTGGGGCCAACGTCCTGACTTTC. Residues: CSVLGQTTSAPSTGANVLTF.

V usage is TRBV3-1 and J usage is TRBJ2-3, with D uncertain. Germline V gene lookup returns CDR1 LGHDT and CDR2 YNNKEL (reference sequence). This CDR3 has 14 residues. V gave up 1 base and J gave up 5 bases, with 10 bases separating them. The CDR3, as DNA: TGTGCCAGCAGCCAAGGTCTCGACTTAGATACGCAGTATTTT. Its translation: CASSQGLDLDTQYF.